Each of the 2 T cell receptor beta chains below was sequenced from the same sample in a study of OX40 agonist ivuxolimab in advanced cancers. Using immunoSEQ multiplex PCR, the repertoire was profiled, and TCRdb retains in-frame clones only, with some absent. The sample shows approximately 70,000 clones, just over 85% of them seen only once. The sequencing here drew on CD4+ or CD8+ T cells sorted from blood, taken in a trial of the OX40 agonist ivuxolimab. Source of these receptors: an adult with an advanced solid tumor such as melanoma, head and neck, liver or kidney cancer.

This sequence joins TRBV5-5 and TRBJ2-7; D may be TRBD2 (5 bases). Per germline, CDR1 SGHKS and CDR2 YYEKEE (reference sequence). Trimming took 0 bases from V and 6 from J, leaving 16 bases between them. This CDR3 region has 15 residues. CDR3 protein: CASSLGPGNAGEQYF. As DNA, the CDR3 is TGTGCCAGCAGCTTGGGGCCGGGAAATGCGGGCGAGCAGTACTTC.

CDR3 protein: CASSPSPGGDTQYF. CDR3 nucleotides: TGTGCCAGCAGCCCCTCCCCGGGCGGAGATACGCAGTATTTT. V and J are TRBV16 and TRBJ2-3; D remains unclear. The CDR3 sequence is 14 residues long. V shed 4 bases and J shed 5 bases, with 13 bases lying between them. Germline V gene lookup returns CDR1 KGHSY and CDR2 FQNENV.